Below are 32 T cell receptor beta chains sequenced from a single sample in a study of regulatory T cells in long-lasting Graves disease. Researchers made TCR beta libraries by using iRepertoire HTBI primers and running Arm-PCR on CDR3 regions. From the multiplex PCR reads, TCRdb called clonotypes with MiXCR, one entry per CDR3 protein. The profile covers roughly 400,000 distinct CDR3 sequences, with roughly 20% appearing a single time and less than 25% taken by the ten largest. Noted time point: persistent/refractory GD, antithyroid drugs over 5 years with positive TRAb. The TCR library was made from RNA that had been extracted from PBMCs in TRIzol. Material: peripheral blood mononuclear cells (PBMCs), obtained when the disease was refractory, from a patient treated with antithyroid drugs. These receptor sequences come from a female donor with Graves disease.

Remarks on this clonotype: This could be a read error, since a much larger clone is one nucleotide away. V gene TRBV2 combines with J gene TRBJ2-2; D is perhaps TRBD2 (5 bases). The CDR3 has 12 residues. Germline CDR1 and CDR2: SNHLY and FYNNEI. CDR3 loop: CASSTATGELVF. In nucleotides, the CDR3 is TGTGCCAGCAGTACCGCGACCGGGGAGCTGGTTTTT.

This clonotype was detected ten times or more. In nucleotides, the CDR3 is TGTGCCAGCAGTAGGGGGGACGGCAAAAATCAGCCCCAGCATTTT. Amino acids: CASSRGDGKNQPQHF. V usage is TRBV6-1 and J usage is TRBJ1-5, with D perhaps TRBD1 (6 bases). CDR3 size: 15 residues. Trimming shortened V by 5 bases and J by 4 bases, and 15 bases separated the two germline ends. CDR1 and CDR2 (germline): MNHNS, SASEGT.

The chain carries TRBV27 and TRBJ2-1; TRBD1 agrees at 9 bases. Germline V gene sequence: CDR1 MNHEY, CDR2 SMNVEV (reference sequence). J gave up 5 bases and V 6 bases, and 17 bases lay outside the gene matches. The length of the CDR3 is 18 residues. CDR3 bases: TGTGCCAGCAGCCCCTTAGGGACCCACGGGACAGGGAACAATGAGCAGTTCTTC. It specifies CASSPLGTHGTGNNEQFF.

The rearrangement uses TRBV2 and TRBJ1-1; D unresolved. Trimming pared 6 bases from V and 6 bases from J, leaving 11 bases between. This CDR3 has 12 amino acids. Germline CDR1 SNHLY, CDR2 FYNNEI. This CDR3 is CASRSYKAEAFF. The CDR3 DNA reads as TGTGCCAGCAGGTCTTACAAGGCTGAAGCTTTCTTT.

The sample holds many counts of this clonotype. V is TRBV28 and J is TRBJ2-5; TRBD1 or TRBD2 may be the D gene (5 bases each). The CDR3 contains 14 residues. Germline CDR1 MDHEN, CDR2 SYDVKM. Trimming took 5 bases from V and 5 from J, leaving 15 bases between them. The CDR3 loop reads CASSTYRDGETQYF. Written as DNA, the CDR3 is TGTGCCAGCAGTACCTACCGGGACGGGGAGACCCAGTACTTC.

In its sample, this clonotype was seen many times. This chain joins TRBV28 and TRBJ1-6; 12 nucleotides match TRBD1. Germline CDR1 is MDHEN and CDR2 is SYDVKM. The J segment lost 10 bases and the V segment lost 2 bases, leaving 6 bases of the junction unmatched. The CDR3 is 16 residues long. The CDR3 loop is CASSLRDRGLGSPLHF. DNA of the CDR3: TGTGCCAGCAGTTTACGGGACAGGGGGCTAGGCTCACCCCTCCACTTT.

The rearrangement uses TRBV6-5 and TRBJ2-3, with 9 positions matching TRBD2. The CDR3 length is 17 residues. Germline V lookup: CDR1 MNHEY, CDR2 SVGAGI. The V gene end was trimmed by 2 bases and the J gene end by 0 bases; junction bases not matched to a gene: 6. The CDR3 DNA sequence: TGTGCCAGCAGTTACAACAGACTAGCGGCTAGCACAGATACGCAGTATTTT. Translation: CASSYNRLAASTDTQYF.

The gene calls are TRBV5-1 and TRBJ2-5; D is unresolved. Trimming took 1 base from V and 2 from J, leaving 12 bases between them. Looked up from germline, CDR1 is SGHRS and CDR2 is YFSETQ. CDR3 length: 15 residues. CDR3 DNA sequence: TGCGCCAGCAGCTTGATCGTGGGATGGCAAGAGACCCAGTACTTC. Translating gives CASSLIVGWQETQYF.

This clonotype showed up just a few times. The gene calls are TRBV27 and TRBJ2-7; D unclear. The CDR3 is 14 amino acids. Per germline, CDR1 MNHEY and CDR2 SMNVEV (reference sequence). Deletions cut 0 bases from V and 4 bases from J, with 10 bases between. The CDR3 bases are TGTGCCAGCAGTTTATCGGGTTCCGGGTACGAGCAGTACTTC. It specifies CASSLSGSGYEQYF.

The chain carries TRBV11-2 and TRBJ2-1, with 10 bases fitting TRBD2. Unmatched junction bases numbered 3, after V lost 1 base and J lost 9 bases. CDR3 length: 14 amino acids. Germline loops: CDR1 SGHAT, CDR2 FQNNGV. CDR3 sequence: CASSLGLAGGEQFF. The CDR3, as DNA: TGTGCCAGCAGCTTAGGACTAGCGGGCGGTGAGCAGTTCTTC.

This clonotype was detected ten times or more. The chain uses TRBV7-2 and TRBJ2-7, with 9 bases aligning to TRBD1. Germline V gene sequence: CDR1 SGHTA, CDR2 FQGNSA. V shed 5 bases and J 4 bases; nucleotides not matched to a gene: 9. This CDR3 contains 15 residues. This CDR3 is CASSLTGTGPYEQYF. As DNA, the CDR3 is TGTGCCAGCAGCCTAACCGGGACAGGGCCTTACGAGCAGTACTTC. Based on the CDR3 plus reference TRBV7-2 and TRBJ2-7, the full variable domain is GAGVSQSPSNKVTEKGKDVELRCDPISGHTALYWYRQSLGQGLEFLIYFQGNSAPDKSGLPSDRFSAERTGGSVSTLTIQRTQQEDSAVYLCASSLTGTGPYEQYFGPGTRLTVT.

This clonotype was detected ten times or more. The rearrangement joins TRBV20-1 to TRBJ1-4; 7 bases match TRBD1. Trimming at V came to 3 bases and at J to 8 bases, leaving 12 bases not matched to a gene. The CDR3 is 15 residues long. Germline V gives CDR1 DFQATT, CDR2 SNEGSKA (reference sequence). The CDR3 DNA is TGCAGTGCTAGGGCTACAGGGGTGGGTGAAGAAAAACTGTTTTTT. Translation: CSARATGVGEEKLFF.

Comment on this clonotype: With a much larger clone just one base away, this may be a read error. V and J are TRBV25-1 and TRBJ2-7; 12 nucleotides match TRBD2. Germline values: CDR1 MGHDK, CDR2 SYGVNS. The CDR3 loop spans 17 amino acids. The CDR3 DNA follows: TGTGCCAGCAGTTTGCGCACGGGACTAGCGGGCACCTACGAGCAGCACTTC. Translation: CASSLRTGLAGTYEQHF.

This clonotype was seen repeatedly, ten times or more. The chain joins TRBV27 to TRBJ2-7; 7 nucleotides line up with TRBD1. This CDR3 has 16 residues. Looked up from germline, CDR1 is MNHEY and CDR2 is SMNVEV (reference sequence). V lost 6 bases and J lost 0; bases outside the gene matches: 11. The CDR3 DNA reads TGTGCCAGCAGCCCCTTAACGGCAGGGGGCTCCTACGAGCAGTACTTC. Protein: CASSPLTAGGSYEQYF.

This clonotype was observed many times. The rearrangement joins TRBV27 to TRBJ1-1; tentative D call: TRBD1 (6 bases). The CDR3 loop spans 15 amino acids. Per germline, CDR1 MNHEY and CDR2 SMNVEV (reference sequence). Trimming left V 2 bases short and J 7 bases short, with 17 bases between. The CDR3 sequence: CASSLSGGAGHEAFF. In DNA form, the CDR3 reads TGTGCCAGCAGTTTAAGTGGGGGGGCAGGACATGAAGCTTTCTTT.

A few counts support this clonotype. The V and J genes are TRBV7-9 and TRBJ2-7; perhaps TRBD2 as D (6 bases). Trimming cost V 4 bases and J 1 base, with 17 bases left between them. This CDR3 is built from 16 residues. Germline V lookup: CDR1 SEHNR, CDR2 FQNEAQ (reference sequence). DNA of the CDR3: TGTGCCAGCAGCTCCTCTCAGGAGGGAACTTCCTACGAGCAGTACTTC. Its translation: CASSSSQEGTSYEQYF.

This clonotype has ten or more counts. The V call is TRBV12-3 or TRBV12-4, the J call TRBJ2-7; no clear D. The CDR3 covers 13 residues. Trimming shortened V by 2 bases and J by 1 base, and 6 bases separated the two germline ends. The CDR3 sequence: CASSLQASYEQYF. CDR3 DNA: TGTGCCAGCAGTTTACAGGCTTCCTACGAGCAGTACTTC.

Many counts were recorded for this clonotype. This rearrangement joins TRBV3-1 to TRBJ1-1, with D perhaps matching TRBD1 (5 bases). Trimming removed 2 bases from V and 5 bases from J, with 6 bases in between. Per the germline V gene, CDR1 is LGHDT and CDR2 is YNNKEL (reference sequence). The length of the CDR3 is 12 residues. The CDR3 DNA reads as TGTGCCAGCAGCCAACGGGGGACTGAAGCTTTCTTT. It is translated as CASSQRGTEAFF. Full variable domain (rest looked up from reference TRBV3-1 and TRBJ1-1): DTAVSQTPKYLVTQMGNDKSIKCEQNLGHDTMYWYKQDSKKFLKIMFSYNNKELIINETVPNRFSPKSPDKAHLNLHINSLELGDSAVYFCASSQRGTEAFFGQGTRLTVV.

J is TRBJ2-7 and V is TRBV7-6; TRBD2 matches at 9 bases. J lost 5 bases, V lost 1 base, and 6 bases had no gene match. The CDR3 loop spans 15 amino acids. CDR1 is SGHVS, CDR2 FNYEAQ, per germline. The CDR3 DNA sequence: TGTGCCAGCAGCTTAGGGAGCGGGGGGCTGGACGAGCAGTACTTC. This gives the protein CASSLGSGGLDEQYF.

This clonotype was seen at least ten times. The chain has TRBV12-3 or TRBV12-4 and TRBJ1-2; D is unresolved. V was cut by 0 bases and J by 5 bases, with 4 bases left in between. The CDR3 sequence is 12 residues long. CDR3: CASSLAGYGYTF. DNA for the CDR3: TGTGCCAGCAGTTTAGCTGGGTATGGCTACACCTTC.

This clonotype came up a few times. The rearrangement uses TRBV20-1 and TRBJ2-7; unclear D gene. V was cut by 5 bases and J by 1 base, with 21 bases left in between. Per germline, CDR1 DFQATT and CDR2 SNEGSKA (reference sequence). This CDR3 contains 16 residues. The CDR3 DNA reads TGCAGTGCTCTTAACTCACTCGAAGGGCGGTCCTACGAGCAGTACTTC. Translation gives CSALNSLEGRSYEQYF.

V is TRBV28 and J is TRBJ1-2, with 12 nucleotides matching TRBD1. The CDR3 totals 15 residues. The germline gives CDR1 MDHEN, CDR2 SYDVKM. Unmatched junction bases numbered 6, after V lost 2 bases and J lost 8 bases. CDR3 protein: CASSLSRDRGQGYTF. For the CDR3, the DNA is TGTGCCAGCAGTTTAAGCCGGGACAGGGGGCAAGGCTACACCTTC.

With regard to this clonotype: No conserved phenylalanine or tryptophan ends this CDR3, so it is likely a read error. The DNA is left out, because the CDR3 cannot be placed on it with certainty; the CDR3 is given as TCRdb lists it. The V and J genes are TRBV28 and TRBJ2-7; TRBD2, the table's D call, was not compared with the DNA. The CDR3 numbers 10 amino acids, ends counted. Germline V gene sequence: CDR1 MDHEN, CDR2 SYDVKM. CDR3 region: CASSLLGGAG.

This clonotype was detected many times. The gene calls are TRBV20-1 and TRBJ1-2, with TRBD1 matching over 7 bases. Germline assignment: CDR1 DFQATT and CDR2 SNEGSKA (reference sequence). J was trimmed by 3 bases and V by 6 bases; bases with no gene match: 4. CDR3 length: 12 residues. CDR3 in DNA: TGCAGTGCGGGGACAGAGGACTATGGCTACACCTTC. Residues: CSAGTEDYGYTF.

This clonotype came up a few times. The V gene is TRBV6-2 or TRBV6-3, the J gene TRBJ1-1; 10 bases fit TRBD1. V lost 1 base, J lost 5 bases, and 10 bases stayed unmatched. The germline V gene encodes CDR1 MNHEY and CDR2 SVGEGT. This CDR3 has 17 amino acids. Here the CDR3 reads CASSYFRAGTGVTEAFF. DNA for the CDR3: TGTGCCAGCAGTTACTTTAGAGCCGGGACAGGGGTTACTGAAGCTTTCTTT.

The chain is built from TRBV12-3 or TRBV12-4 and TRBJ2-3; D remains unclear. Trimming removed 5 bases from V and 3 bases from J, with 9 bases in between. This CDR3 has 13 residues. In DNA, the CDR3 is TGTGCCAGCAGTAGAGTCGCAACAGATACGCAGTATTTT. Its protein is CASSRVATDTQYF.

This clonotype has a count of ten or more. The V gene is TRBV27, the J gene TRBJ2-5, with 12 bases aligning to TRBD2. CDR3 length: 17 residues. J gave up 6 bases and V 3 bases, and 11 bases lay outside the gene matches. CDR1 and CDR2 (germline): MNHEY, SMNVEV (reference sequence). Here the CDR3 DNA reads TGTGCCAGCAGTTTCCTTCTAGCGGGAGGGCATCCGAAGACCCAGTACTTC. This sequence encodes CASSFLLAGGHPKTQYF.

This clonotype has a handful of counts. CDR3 in DNA: TGTGCCAGCAGTGAAATTCAACAGCCGCCTTTCTTCCTTTATGGCTACACCTTC. It encodes CASSEIQQPPFFLYGYTF. The V gene is TRBV6-2 or TRBV6-3, the J gene TRBJ1-2; the D is unclear. The CDR3 has 18 residues. Germline V gene sequence: CDR1 MNHEY, CDR2 SVGEGT. Trimming cost V 5 bases and J 5 bases, with 27 bases left between them.

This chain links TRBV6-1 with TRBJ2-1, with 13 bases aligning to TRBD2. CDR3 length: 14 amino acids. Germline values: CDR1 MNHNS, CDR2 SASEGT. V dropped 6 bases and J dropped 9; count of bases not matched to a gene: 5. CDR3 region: CASSRTSGSSEQFF. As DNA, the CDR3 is TGTGCCAGCAGCAGGACTAGCGGGAGTAGTGAGCAGTTCTTC.

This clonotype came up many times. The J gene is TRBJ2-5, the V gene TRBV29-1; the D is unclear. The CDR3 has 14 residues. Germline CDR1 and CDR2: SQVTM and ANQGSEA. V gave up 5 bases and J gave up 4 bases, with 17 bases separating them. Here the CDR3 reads CSVMARLSVETQYF. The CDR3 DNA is TGCAGCGTTATGGCTAGACTCAGCGTAGAGACCCAGTACTTC.

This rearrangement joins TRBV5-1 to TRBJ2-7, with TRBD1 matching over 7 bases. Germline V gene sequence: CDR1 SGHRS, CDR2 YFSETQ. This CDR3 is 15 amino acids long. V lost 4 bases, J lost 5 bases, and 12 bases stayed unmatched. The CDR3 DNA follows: TGCGCCAGCAGCCCTGTGAGGGGGCGAGTCCACGAGCAGTACTTC. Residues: CASSPVRGRVHEQYF.

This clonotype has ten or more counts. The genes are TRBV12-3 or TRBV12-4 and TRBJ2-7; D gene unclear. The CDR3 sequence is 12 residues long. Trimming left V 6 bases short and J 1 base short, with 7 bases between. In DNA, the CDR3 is TGTGCCAGCAGCCGGGTTTCCTACGAGCAGTACTTC. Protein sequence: CASSRVSYEQYF.